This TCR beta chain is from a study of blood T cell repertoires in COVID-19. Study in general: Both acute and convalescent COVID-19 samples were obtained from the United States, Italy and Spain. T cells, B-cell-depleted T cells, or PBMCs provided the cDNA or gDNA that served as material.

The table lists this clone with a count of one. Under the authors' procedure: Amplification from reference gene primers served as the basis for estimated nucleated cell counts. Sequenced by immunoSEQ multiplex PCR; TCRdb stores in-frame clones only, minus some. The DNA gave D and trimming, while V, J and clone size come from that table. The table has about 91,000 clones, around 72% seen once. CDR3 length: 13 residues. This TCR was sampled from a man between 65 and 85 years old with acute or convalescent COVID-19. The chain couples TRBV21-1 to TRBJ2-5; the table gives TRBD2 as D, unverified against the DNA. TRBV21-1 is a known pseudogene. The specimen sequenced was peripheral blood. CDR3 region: CASSKPANETQYF. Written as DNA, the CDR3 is TGTGCCAGCAGCAAACCAGCGAACGAGACCCAGTACTTC.